This is a list of T cell receptor beta chains from one sample in a study of cytomegalovirus exposure and HLA in healthy donors. Sequencing was performed with immunoSEQ multiplex PCR; in TCRdb, only in-frame clones are kept and a portion is missing. Counted here are around 200,000 clones, less than 85% occurring once; the ten biggest clones make up 0.65%. The sample was PBMCs. The receptors come from a boy aged 5 to 17 in good health and CMV-seronegative. Both conserved end residues are part of each CDR3. A D gene is named only where the DNA matches it firmly. Clone size is not always given. Where it is, it says once, few, many or a class for expanded clones.

v_call: TRBV11-2
d_call: -
clone_size: once
j_call: TRBJ2-2
cdr3_nt: TGTGCCAGCAGCTTAGTGTCGGGATCGACCGGGGAGCTGTTTTTT
cdr3_aa: CASSLVSGSTGELFF

v_call: TRBV10-2
d_call: -
clone_size: once
j_call: TRBJ1-1
cdr3_nt: TGCGCCAGCAGGTCTAGTGGGAACACTGAAGCTTTCTTT
cdr3_aa: CASRSSGNTEAFF

v_call: TRBV18
d_call: TRBD2
clone_size: few
j_call: TRBJ2-7
cdr3_nt: TGTGCCAGCTCACCACAACCACTAGCGGGAACCTACGAGCAGTACTTC
cdr3_aa: CASSPQPLAGTYEQYF

v_call: TRBV2
d_call: -
clone_size: -
j_call: TRBJ1-3
cdr3_nt: TGTGCCAGCAGTGAAGGTTGGGTTACATTCTCAGGGGACACCATATATTTT
cdr3_aa: CASSEGWVTFSGDTIYF

v_call: TRBV5-1
d_call: TRBD2
clone_size: -
j_call: TRBJ2-1
cdr3_nt: TGCGCCAGCAGCCCGGGACTAGCGGGATGGATCCATGAGCAGTTCTTC
cdr3_aa: CASSPGLAGWIHEQFF

v_call: TRBV4-1
d_call: -
clone_size: -
j_call: TRBJ1-1
cdr3_nt: TGCGCCAGCAGCCAAGATAGCCGGGGATGGGCTTTCTTT
cdr3_aa: CASSQDSRGWAFF

v_call: TRBV27
d_call: -
clone_size: -
j_call: TRBJ2-1
cdr3_nt: TGTGCCAGCAGTTTGGGTCCCAGGGGTAATGAGCAGTTCTTC
cdr3_aa: CASSLGPRGNEQFF

v_call: TRBV4-3
d_call: -
clone_size: -
j_call: TRBJ1-5
cdr3_nt: TGCGCCAGCAGCCTTGACGGGTGGAGCAATCAGCCCCAGCATTTT
cdr3_aa: CASSLDGWSNQPQHF

v_call: TRBV5-1
d_call: -
clone_size: -
j_call: TRBJ1-5
cdr3_nt: TGCGCCAGCAGCCCGTCGGGGGGGCGCTGGGATCAGCCCCAGCATTTT
cdr3_aa: CASSPSGGRWDQPQHF

v_call: TRBV6-4
d_call: TRBD2
clone_size: few
j_call: TRBJ2-3
cdr3_nt: TGTGCCAGCAGCACTCGAGCGGGGGGGAGCACAGATACGCAGTATTTT
cdr3_aa: CASSTRAGGSTDTQYF

v_call: TRBV10-3
d_call: -
clone_size: -
j_call: TRBJ1-4
cdr3_nt: TGTGCCATCAAGGAGTTAGACAATGAAAAACTGTTTTTT
cdr3_aa: CAIKELDNEKLFF

v_call: TRBV30
d_call: TRBD1
clone_size: -
j_call: TRBJ1-2
cdr3_nt: TGTGCCTGGAGCGCGACAGGGTACTATGGCTACACCTTC
cdr3_aa: CAWSATGYYGYTF

v_call: TRBV7-9
d_call: -
clone_size: few
j_call: TRBJ1-1
cdr3_nt: TGTGCCAGCAGCTTCGAGGCGACAGGCGGAACTGAAGCTTTCTTT
cdr3_aa: CASSFEATGGTEAFF

v_call: TRBV19
d_call: -
clone_size: -
j_call: TRBJ2-7
cdr3_nt: TGTGCCAGTAGTGAGGAGAGGCTCTACGAGCAGTACTTC
cdr3_aa: CASSEERLYEQYF

v_call: TRBV12-5
d_call: -
clone_size: -
j_call: TRBJ2-1
cdr3_nt: TGTGCTAGTGGCAAGGGGGTCTCCTACAATGAGCAGTTCTTC
cdr3_aa: CASGKGVSYNEQFF

v_call: TRBV4-2
d_call: -
clone_size: few
j_call: TRBJ1-1
cdr3_nt: TGTGCCAGCAGCCAAAGGCGGGGGACTGAAGCTTTCTTT
cdr3_aa: CASSQRRGTEAFF

v_call: TRBV9
d_call: -
clone_size: -
j_call: TRBJ2-7
cdr3_nt: TGTGCCAGCAGTCCCGGAGGCTCCCGCTACGAGCAGTACTTC
cdr3_aa: CASSPGGSRYEQYF

v_call: TRBV9
d_call: TRBD2
clone_size: few
j_call: TRBJ2-7
cdr3_nt: TGTGCCAGCAGCTTAACGGGGGGATCCTACGAGCAGTACTTC
cdr3_aa: CASSLTGGSYEQYF

v_call: TRBV30
d_call: TRBD1
clone_size: -
j_call: TRBJ1-4
cdr3_nt: TGTGCCTGGAGTGGCCAAACGGCAGGGGGAAGCGAAAAACTGTTTTTT
cdr3_aa: CAWSGQTAGGSEKLFF

v_call: TRBV14
d_call: -
clone_size: -
j_call: TRBJ2-5
cdr3_nt: TGTGCCAGCAGCCACAGGGGAGAAGGCCAGTACTTC
cdr3_aa: CASSHRGEGQYF

v_call: TRBV7-2
d_call: -
clone_size: -
j_call: TRBJ2-7
cdr3_nt: TGTGCCAGCAGCTTACTAGTTTACGAGCAGTACTTC
cdr3_aa: CASSLLVYEQYF

v_call: TRBV6-1
d_call: -
clone_size: once
j_call: TRBJ1-2
cdr3_nt: TGTGCCATCGACTGGAGGGCTGCTAACTATGGCTACACCTTC
cdr3_aa: CAIDWRAANYGYTF

v_call: TRBV10-3
d_call: -
clone_size: -
j_call: TRBJ2-7
cdr3_nt: TGTGCCATCAGTGGACAGCAAAAGTCCTACGAGCAGTACTTC
cdr3_aa: CAISGQQKSYEQYF

v_call: TRBV5-8
d_call: -
clone_size: -
j_call: TRBJ1-2
cdr3_nt: TGTGCCAGCAGCTTATTGTCAGGGGTTCCTTATGGAGGCTACACCTTC
cdr3_aa: CASSLLSGVPYGGYTF

v_call: TRBV7-2
d_call: TRBD2
clone_size: -
j_call: TRBJ2-1
cdr3_nt: TGTGCCAGCAGCTTGTCTAGCGGGAGGATCCCCTACAATGAGCAGTTCTTC
cdr3_aa: CASSLSSGRIPYNEQFF

v_call: TRBV12-5
d_call: TRBD1
clone_size: -
j_call: TRBJ1-1
cdr3_nt: TGTGCTAGTGGTTTGGGGACAGGCACTGAAGCTTTCTTT
cdr3_aa: CASGLGTGTEAFF

v_call: TRBV9
d_call: -
clone_size: -
j_call: TRBJ2-1
cdr3_nt: TGTGCCAGCAGCGTAGCCCTAGCATCAGATGAGCAGTTCTTC
cdr3_aa: CASSVALASDEQFF

v_call: TRBV27
d_call: -
clone_size: -
j_call: TRBJ1-2
cdr3_nt: TGTGCCACACGCGGGGGTCTTGTTGGCTACACCTTC
cdr3_aa: CATRGGLVGYTF

v_call: TRBV5-4
d_call: -
clone_size: -
j_call: TRBJ1-2
cdr3_nt: TGTGCCAGCAGCTTATGGGTAACAGGGAACTATGGCTACACCTTC
cdr3_aa: CASSLWVTGNYGYTF

v_call: TRBV5-4
d_call: -
clone_size: -
j_call: TRBJ2-7
cdr3_nt: TGTGCCAGCAGCTTGCAAGGGGAAGGTTACGAGCAGTACTTC
cdr3_aa: CASSLQGEGYEQYF

v_call: TRBV9
d_call: -
clone_size: -
j_call: TRBJ1-2
cdr3_nt: TGTGCCAGCAGCGTCGACCCCGCGACAGGAAACTATGGCTACACCTTC
cdr3_aa: CASSVDPATGNYGYTF

v_call: TRBV9
d_call: -
clone_size: -
j_call: TRBJ2-1
cdr3_nt: TGTGCCAGCAGCGTAGAGGACAGCTCCTACAATGAGCAGTTCTTC
cdr3_aa: CASSVEDSSYNEQFF

v_call: TRBV9
d_call: TRBD1
clone_size: -
j_call: TRBJ1-1
cdr3_nt: TGTGCCAGCAGCCCGGGGACAGGGGCGCGAGGGAACACTGAAGCTTTCTTT
cdr3_aa: CASSPGTGARGNTEAFF

v_call: TRBV6-5
d_call: TRBD1
clone_size: -
j_call: TRBJ1-6
cdr3_nt: TGTGCCAGCAGCTACCGGGACAGGGAGCGTTGGTCACCCCTCCACTTT
cdr3_aa: CASSYRDRERWSPLHF

v_call: TRBV7-3
d_call: TRBD1
clone_size: -
j_call: TRBJ2-3
cdr3_nt: TGTGCCAGCAGCGAACGCCAGGGGGTTACGCAGTATTTT
cdr3_aa: CASSERQGVTQYF

v_call: TRBV9
d_call: TRBD2
clone_size: -
j_call: TRBJ2-2
cdr3_nt: TGTGCCAGCAGCGGATCTAGATCTGGAGCGGGAGGGTCGGCCGGGGAGCTGTTTTTT
cdr3_aa: CASSGSRSGAGGSAGELFF

v_call: TRBV6-6
d_call: -
clone_size: few
j_call: TRBJ1-5
cdr3_nt: TGTGCCAGCAGTTACGAGTTTTATAGCAATCAGCCCCAGCATTTT
cdr3_aa: CASSYEFYSNQPQHF

v_call: TRBV9
d_call: TRBD2
clone_size: -
j_call: TRBJ2-1
cdr3_nt: TGTGCCAGCAGCGTAGGTACTAGCGGGAGAGGGTCCGATGAGCAGTTCTTC
cdr3_aa: CASSVGTSGRGSDEQFF

v_call: TRBV7-6
d_call: TRBD2
clone_size: -
j_call: TRBJ2-7
cdr3_nt: TGTGCCAGCAGCAAAGCTGGAGAGGGACTAGCGGGAATGTTTTTCTACGAGCAGTACTTC
cdr3_aa: CASSKAGEGLAGMFFYEQYF

v_call: TRBV4-3
d_call: TRBD2
clone_size: -
j_call: TRBJ2-1
cdr3_nt: TGCGCCAGCACGCCGGGACTAGCGTCTTACAATGAGCAGTTCTTC
cdr3_aa: CASTPGLASYNEQFF

v_call: TRBV11-2
d_call: -
clone_size: -
j_call: TRBJ1-3
cdr3_nt: TGTGCCAGCAGCTTATTGGCGGTTTTCTCTGGAAACACCATATATTTT
cdr3_aa: CASSLLAVFSGNTIYF

v_call: TRBV19
d_call: TRBD1
clone_size: -
j_call: TRBJ2-7
cdr3_nt: TGTGCCAGTAGTTTTACCGGGACAGGGGGCTACGAGCAGTACTTC
cdr3_aa: CASSFTGTGGYEQYF

v_call: TRBV18
d_call: -
clone_size: few
j_call: TRBJ2-7
cdr3_nt: TGTGCCAGCTCACCACAGGGGTCCTACGAGCAGTACTTC
cdr3_aa: CASSPQGSYEQYF

v_call: TRBV7-3
d_call: -
clone_size: -
j_call: TRBJ1-1
cdr3_nt: TGTGCCAGCAGCTTAAGTCCGGGAGGGGAAGCTTTCTTT
cdr3_aa: CASSLSPGGEAFF

v_call: TRBV10-3
d_call: -
clone_size: -
j_call: TRBJ2-4
cdr3_nt: TGTGCCATCAGTGAGCCGGGACTTAAAAACATTCAGTACTTC
cdr3_aa: CAISEPGLKNIQYF

v_call: TRBV19
d_call: -
clone_size: -
j_call: TRBJ2-2
cdr3_nt: TGTGCCAGTAGCCCATTAAAGGTGACGGGAGAAACCGGGGAGCTGTTTTTT
cdr3_aa: CASSPLKVTGETGELFF

v_call: TRBV9
d_call: -
clone_size: -
j_call: TRBJ2-3
cdr3_nt: TGTGCCAGCAGCGTAGATGGGGGCGCGGTTTATTTT
cdr3_aa: CASSVDGGAVYF

v_call: TRBV25-1
d_call: -
clone_size: -
j_call: TRBJ1-4
cdr3_nt: TGTGCCAGCAGTGAATATCGGGGGAATGAAAAACTGTTTTTT
cdr3_aa: CASSEYRGNEKLFF

v_call: TRBV7-9
d_call: -
clone_size: -
j_call: TRBJ2-3
cdr3_nt: TGTGCCAGCAGCTTAAAGCTAGTTGAGACAGATACGCAGTATTTT
cdr3_aa: CASSLKLVETDTQYF

v_call: TRBV5-1
d_call: TRBD2
clone_size: -
j_call: TRBJ2-1
cdr3_nt: TGCGCCAGCAGCCTGGGACTAGTCAACGAGCAGTTCTTC
cdr3_aa: CASSLGLVNEQFF

v_call: TRBV27
d_call: TRBD1
clone_size: -
j_call: TRBJ1-5
cdr3_nt: TGTGCCAGCAGTTTATCGTGGTCGGGGACAGGGGGCTATCAGCCCCAGCATTTT
cdr3_aa: CASSLSWSGTGGYQPQHF

v_call: TRBV9
d_call: -
clone_size: -
j_call: TRBJ2-2
cdr3_nt: TGTGCCAGCAGCGTAGGTCGTCCAGGGCGTTCCGGGGAGCTGTTTTTT
cdr3_aa: CASSVGRPGRSGELFF

v_call: TRBV27
d_call: TRBD1
clone_size: -
j_call: TRBJ1-1
cdr3_nt: TGTGCCAGCAGGCCGGACAGGGTTAAGAACACTGAAGCTTTCTTT
cdr3_aa: CASRPDRVKNTEAFF

v_call: TRBV18
d_call: -
clone_size: -
j_call: TRBJ1-4
cdr3_nt: TGTGCCAGCTCTGCAGGGGTAGCAACTAATGAAAAACTGTTTTTT
cdr3_aa: CASSAGVATNEKLFF